The T cell receptor (beta chain) described here comes from a study of CD4 and CD8 cells across lung adenocarcinoma regions. TCRdb fed the PCR reads into MiXCR, producing one record per CDR3 protein. Here the sample spans under 8,000 distinct CDR3 sequences, roughly 50% being singletons. By frequency in the sample, this clonotype is large. The CDR3 is 15 amino acids. Unmatched junction bases numbered 5, after V lost 5 bases and J lost 2 bases. Germline V gene lookup returns CDR1 MNHNS and CDR2 SASEGT. Localized lung adenocarcinoma, a non-small cell lung cancer, affected the donors. The TCR sequence derives from a male donor with lung adenocarcinoma. The CD4 and CD8 labels of this study may be unreliable. The gene calls are TRBV6-1 and TRBJ2-2, with 7 bases lining up with TRBD2. Sequenced: CD8+ T cells from the center of a lung tumor. The CDR3 here is CASSRAGSNTGELFF. In DNA form, the CDR3 reads TGTGCCAGCAGTCGAGCGGGAAGTAACACCGGGGAGCTGTTTTTT.